This is a list of T cell receptor beta chains from one sample in a study of CD8+CD57+ T cells in acquired aplastic anemia. TCRdb independently ran MiXCR on the reads; one entry per CDR3 protein. The sample holds roughly 200,000 distinct CDR3 sequences, 63% seen once. The sequencing input was sorted CD4+, CD8+, or CD8+CD57+ T cells (not recorded which) from PBMCs. The origin of the receptors is a human donor with aplastic anemia. Both conserved end residues are part of each CDR3. A D gene is named only where the DNA matches it firmly. Size tells how often a clone was seen (once, few, many) or the class of an expanded clone, and some rows leave it out.

>.|TRBJ2-3|TRBD1|TRBV29-1
CSVQDREGTDTQYF
TGCAGCGTCCAGGACAGGGAGGGCACAGATACGCAGTATTTT
>many|TRBJ2-7|.|TRBV9
CASSAYRLTYEQYF
TGTGCCAGCAGCGCGTACAGGCTAACCTACGAGCAGTACTTC
>.|TRBJ1-4|.|TRBV15
CATSRDREQRNEKLFF
TGTGCCACCAGCAGAGATAGGGAACAGCGGAATGAAAAACTGTTTTTT
>many|TRBJ2-7|TRBD1|TRBV2
CASRETGARDEQYF
TGTGCCAGCAGAGAGACAGGGGCGAGGGACGAGCAGTACTTC
>many|TRBJ1-2|TRBD1|TRBV7-8
CASSLGVGQANYGYTF
TGTGCCAGCAGCTTAGGGGTGGGACAGGCCAACTATGGCTACACCTTC
>.|TRBJ2-1|.|TRBV7-3
CASSLALYNEQFF
TGTGCCAGCAGCTTGGCCTTATACAATGAGCAGTTCTTC
>.|TRBJ1-2|.|TRBV13
CASSYSQRGNTF
TGTGCCAGCAGTTACTCGCAGAGGGGAAACACCTTC
>.|TRBJ1-2|.|TRBV9
CASSVEAGGPGAGYTF
TGTGCCAGCAGCGTAGAAGCGGGGGGGCCCGGTGCTGGCTACACCTTC
>many|TRBJ2-3|TRBD1|TRBV19
CASSSGQGVNTQYF
TGTGCCAGTAGTTCGGGACAGGGAGTGAATACGCAGTATTTT
>.|TRBJ2-2|TRBD1|TRBV7-6
CASSLRGQGYGGELFF
TGTGCCAGCAGCTTAAGGGGACAGGGTTACGGCGGGGAGCTGTTTTTT
>few|TRBJ1-2|.|TRBV5-6
CASSASNYGYTF
TGTGCCAGCAGCGCCTCTAACTATGGCTACACCTTC
>.|TRBJ2-7|TRBD1|TRBV6-6
CASSRDRADGYEQYF
TGTGCCAGCAGTAGGGACAGGGCGGACGGGTACGAGCAGTACTTC
>.|TRBJ2-7|.|TRBV6-1
CASHGQSYEQYF
TGTGCCAGTCACGGACAGTCCTACGAGCAGTACTTC
>few|TRBJ2-7|.|TRBV7-2
CASSLSGQYSYEQYF
TGTGCCAGCAGCCTAAGCGGACAGTACTCCTACGAGCAGTACTTC
>.|TRBJ2-7|.|TRBV7-9
CASSPTSKHEQYF
TGTGCCAGCAGCCCCACTAGCAAACACGAGCAGTACTTC
>.|TRBJ2-7|.|TRBV10-1
CASSVSGVNSYEQYF
TGTGCCAGCAGCGTTTCGGGGGTCAACTCCTACGAGCAGTACTTC
>few|TRBJ2-7|.|TRBV15
CATSRDVGDEQYF
TGTGCCACCAGCAGAGATGTAGGCGACGAGCAGTACTTC
>.|TRBJ2-2|.|TRBV24-1
CATSDPAPLGAGELFF
TGTGCCACCAGTGACCCTGCCCCCCTCGGCGCCGGGGAGCTGTTTTTT
>.|TRBJ2-3|.|TRBV6-1
CASLGTSTDTQYF
TGTGCCAGCCTAGGGACTAGCACAGATACGCAGTATTTT
>.|TRBJ1-1|.|TRBV24-1
CATSRNTEAFF
TGTGCCACTAGCCGGAACACTGAAGCTTTCTTT
>.|TRBJ1-1|.|TRBV15
CATSRETTRESVAFF
TGTGCCACCAGCAGAGAAACGACGAGGGAATCGGTAGCTTTCTTT
>.|TRBJ2-4|TRBD1|TRBV6-1
CASSVQGAGRNIQYF
TGTGCCAGCAGTGTTCAGGGGGCTGGGAGAAACATTCAGTACTTC
>.|TRBJ2-7|TRBD1|TRBV5-1
CASSVGDRGLYEQYF
TGTGCCAGCAGCGTAGGAGACAGGGGCCTCTACGAGCAGTACTTC
>.|TRBJ2-3|TRBD2|TRBV7-8
CASSSRLATRTDTQYF
TGTGCCAGCAGCTCTCGACTAGCGACCCGCACAGATACGCAGTATTTT
>few|TRBJ2-7|.|TRBV25-1
CASRLSGSYEQYF
TGTGCCAGCAGACTCAGCGGTTCCTACGAGCAGTACTTC
>.|TRBJ2-5|.|TRBV7-6
CASSEGLQETQYF
TGTGCCAGCAGCGAGGGACTCCAAGAGACCCAGTACTTC
>once|TRBJ1-6|.|TRBV19
CARPGPRRDSPLHF
TGTGCCAGACCAGGGCCCCGGAGGGATTCACCCCTCCACTTT
>.|TRBJ2-7|TRBD1|TRBV10-3
CATNRGQGYEQYF
TGTGCCACAAACAGGGGGCAAGGCTACGAGCAGTACTTC
>once|TRBJ2-3|.|TRBV29-1
CSVADGKSTDTQYF
TGCAGCGTTGCGGACGGAAAGAGCACAGATACGCAGTATTTT
>few|TRBJ2-7|.|TRBV2
CASSGLDYEQYF
TGTGCCAGCAGTGGGCTGGACTACGAGCAGTACTTC
>.|TRBJ2-3|.|TRBV2
CASSAASPTDTQYF
TGTGCCAGCAGTGCGGCGTCCCCCACAGATACGCAGTATTTT
>.|TRBJ1-2|.|TRBV25-1
CACSANRVNYGYTF
TGTGCCTGCAGTGCTAACAGGGTCAACTATGGCTACACCTTC
>.|TRBJ1-1|.|TRBV14
CASSHQLAGEAFF
TGTGCCAGCAGCCACCAATTGGCAGGGGAAGCTTTCTTT
>.|TRBJ1-1|.|TRBV7-3
CASSLFDTEAFF
TGTGCCAGCAGCCTGTTCGACACTGAAGCTTTCTTT
>.|TRBJ2-7|.|TRBV20-1
CSVSAAYEQYF
TGCAGCGTTTCCGCGGCCTACGAGCAGTACTTC